The T cell receptor beta chain described here comes from a study of human T cells and chemical hapten exposure. For the study at large: Once 0.01% DPC had been applied to the upper back by patch test, readings were taken at 6 days.

Time point described: patch test 1, 2 weeks after DPC sensitization. Treatment indicated: therapeutic diphenylcyclopropenone sensitization with weekly scalp DPC. Researchers sampled blood before each patch test went on. Each CDR3 protein is one row after TCRdb ran MiXCR on the RACE reads. The sample shows under 130,000 distinct CDR3 sequences, approximately 10% of them seen only once. Regarding the study as a whole: Every donor had alopecia, and their immune response may therefore differ from healthy people's.

On this clonotype: Its specificity is unknown.

The receptor was isolated from a woman between 40 and 55 years old with alopecia areata. Some clones in this sample may be carry-over from other donors' samples. This sample comprised whole blood, obtained in connection with sensitization to the hapten diphenylcyclopropenone (DPC).

The CDR3 loop is CASSQAGTGGWGTEAFF. CDR3 sequence (DNA): TGCGCCAGCAGCCAAGCCGGGACAGGGGGCTGGGGCACTGAAGCTTTCTTT. The chain joins TRBV4-1 to TRBJ1-1; 12 bases are shared with TRBD1. The V segment lost 1 base and the J segment 4 bases; nucleotides outside the gene matches: 7. Germline V gene sequence: CDR1 MGHRA, CDR2 YSYEKL. CDR3 length equals 17 residues.